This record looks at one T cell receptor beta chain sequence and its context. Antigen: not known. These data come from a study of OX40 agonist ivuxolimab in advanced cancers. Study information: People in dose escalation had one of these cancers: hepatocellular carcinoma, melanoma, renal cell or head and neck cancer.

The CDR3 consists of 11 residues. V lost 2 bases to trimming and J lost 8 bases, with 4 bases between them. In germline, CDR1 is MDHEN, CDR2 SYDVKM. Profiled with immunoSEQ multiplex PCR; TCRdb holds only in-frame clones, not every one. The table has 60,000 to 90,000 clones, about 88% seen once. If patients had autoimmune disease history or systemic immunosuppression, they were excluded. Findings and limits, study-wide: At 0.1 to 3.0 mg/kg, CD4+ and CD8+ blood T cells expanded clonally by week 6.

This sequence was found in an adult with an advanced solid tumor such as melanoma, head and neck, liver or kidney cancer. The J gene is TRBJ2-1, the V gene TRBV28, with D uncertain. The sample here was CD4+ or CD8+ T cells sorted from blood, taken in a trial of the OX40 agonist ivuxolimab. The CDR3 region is CASSLLYEQFF. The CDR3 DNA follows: TGTGCCAGCAGTTTACTCTATGAGCAGTTCTTC.